This T cell receptor (beta chain) originates from a study of shared clonotypes between healthy human individuals. The CDR3 is made up of 14 amino acids. Germline V CDR1 and CDR2: SGHRS, YFSETQ. V shed 0 bases and J shed 3 bases, with 9 bases lying between them. Profiling relied on immunoSEQ multiplex PCR, and the TCRdb table lists in-frame clones only, not all of them. The table includes roughly 640,000 clones, 74% detected once. The V gene is TRBV5-1, the J gene TRBJ2-5; D gene uncertain. The sequence came from a woman in her thirties in good health. Sequenced material: memory CD4+ T cells sorted from blood. The subset: CD45RA-negative fraction. The CDR3 region is CASSLGINKETQYF. The CDR3 nucleotides are TGCGCCAGCAGCTTGGGCATCAACAAAGAGACCCAGTACTTC.